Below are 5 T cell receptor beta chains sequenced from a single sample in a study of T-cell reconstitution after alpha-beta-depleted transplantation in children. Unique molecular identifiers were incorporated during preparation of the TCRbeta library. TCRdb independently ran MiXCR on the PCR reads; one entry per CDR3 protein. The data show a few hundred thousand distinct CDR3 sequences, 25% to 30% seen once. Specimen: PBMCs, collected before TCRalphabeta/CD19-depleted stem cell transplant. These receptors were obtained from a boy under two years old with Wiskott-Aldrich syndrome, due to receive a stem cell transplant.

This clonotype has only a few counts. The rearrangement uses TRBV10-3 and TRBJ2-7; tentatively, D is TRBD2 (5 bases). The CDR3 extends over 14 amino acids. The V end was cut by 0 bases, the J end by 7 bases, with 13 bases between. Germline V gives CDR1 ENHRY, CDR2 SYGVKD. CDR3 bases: TGTGCCATCAGTGAGTCGGGGTTAGCGAGAGAGCAGTACTTC. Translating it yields CAISESGLAREQYF.

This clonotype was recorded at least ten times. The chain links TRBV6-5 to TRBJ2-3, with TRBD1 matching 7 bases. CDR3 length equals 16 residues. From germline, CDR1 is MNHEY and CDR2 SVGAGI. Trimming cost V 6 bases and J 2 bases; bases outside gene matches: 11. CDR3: CASRISGTVYTDTQYF. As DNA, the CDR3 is TGTGCCAGCAGAATTTCCGGGACAGTCTACACAGATACGCAGTATTTT.

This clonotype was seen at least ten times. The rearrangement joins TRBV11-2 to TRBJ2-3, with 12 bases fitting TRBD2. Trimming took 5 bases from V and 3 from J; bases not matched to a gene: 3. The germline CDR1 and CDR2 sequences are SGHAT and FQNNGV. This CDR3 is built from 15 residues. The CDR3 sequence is CASSAGTSGTDTQYF. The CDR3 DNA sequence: TGTGCCAGCAGCGCCGGGACTAGCGGGACAGATACGCAGTATTTT.

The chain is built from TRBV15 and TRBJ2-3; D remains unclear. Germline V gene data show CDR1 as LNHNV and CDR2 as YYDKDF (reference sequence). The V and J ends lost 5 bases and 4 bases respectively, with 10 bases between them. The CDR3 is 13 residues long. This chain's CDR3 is CATSPRTADTQYF. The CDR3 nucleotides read TGTGCCACCAGCCCCCGGACGGCAGATACGCAGTATTTT.

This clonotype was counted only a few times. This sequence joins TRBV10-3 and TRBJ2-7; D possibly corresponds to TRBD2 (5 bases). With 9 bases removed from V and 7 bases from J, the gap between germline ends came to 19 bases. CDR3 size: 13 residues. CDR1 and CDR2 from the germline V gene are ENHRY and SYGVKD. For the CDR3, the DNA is TGTGCCATTTCCCAGGAAGGGAGTCGGGAGCAGTACTTC. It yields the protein CAISQEGSREQYF.